One and the same sample provided the 26 T cell receptor beta chains below, sequenced in a study of blood T cell repertoires in COVID-19. Sequenced by immunoSEQ multiplex PCR; TCRdb stores in-frame clones only, minus some. The repertoire consists of 100,000 or so clones, with about 72% occurring once and the leading ten covering approximately 9.6%. The material sequenced was peripheral blood. The receptors come from a man aged 55 to 70 with active or convalescent COVID-19.

The chain is built from TRBV5-1 and TRBJ2-1, with 10 bases that match TRBD2. The germline V gene encodes CDR1 SGHRS and CDR2 YFSETQ. The CDR3 has 20 residues. V shed 4 bases, J shed 2 bases, and the junction held 18 bases outside the gene matches. CDR3 nucleotides: TGCGCCAGCAGCCCTCAGGGACTAGCGTTAGTCGGGAACACCTACAATGAGCAGTTCTTC. As protein: CASSPQGLALVGNTYNEQFF.

The chain joins TRBV9 to TRBJ1-1; tentative D call: TRBD1 (5 bases). The CDR3 loop spans 16 amino acids. Trimming shortened V by 2 bases and J by 1 base, and 15 bases separated the two germline ends. The germline V gene encodes CDR1 SGDLS and CDR2 YYNGEE. The CDR3 protein is CASSVGGGVANTEAFF. For the CDR3, the DNA is TGTGCCAGCAGCGTCGGTGGAGGGGTAGCGAACACTGAAGCTTTCTTT.

J is TRBJ2-7 and V is TRBV5-1, with TRBD2 identical over 9 bases. Germline V gene sequence: CDR1 SGHRS, CDR2 YFSETQ. This CDR3 region has 15 residues. V shed 3 bases and J 3 bases; nucleotides not matched to a gene: 7. CDR3 bases: TGCGCCAGCAGCTGGTTAGGGACTAGCTTCTACGAGCAGTACTTC. It encodes CASSWLGTSFYEQYF.

V is TRBV7-9 and J is TRBJ2-7; D is unclear. CDR3 length: 14 residues. Trimming removed 2 bases at V and 2 bases at J, with 10 bases between. The germline V gene encodes CDR1 SEHNR and CDR2 FQNEAQ (reference sequence). CDR3 amino acids: CASSLSSQAYEQYF. Here the CDR3 DNA reads TGTGCCAGCAGCTTAAGCTCTCAGGCCTACGAGCAGTACTTC.

The chain joins TRBV24-1 to TRBJ2-5; TRBD1 matches 7 bases. Germline V gives CDR1 KGHDR, CDR2 SFDVKD. Trimming removed 9 bases from V and 5 bases from J; junction bases left unmatched: 8. The CDR3 sequence is 13 residues long. Here the CDR3 reads CATGGSRGETQYF. The CDR3 nucleotides are TGTGCCACCGGGGGAAGCAGGGGGGAGACCCAGTACTTC.

The rearrangement links TRBV3-1 (or the pseudogene TRBV3-2) to TRBJ2-7; a possible D gene is TRBD1 (6 bases). Germline CDR1 and CDR2: LGHDT and YNNKEL (reference sequence). The CDR3 contains 15 residues. The ends were cut back, 4 bases at V and 4 bases at J, with 17 bases in the middle. The CDR3 bases are TGTGCCAGCAGCCCACTCGTGGGGGCGCGATACGAGCAGTACTTC. It is translated as CASSPLVGARYEQYF.

This clone was observed a single time. The chain carries TRBV18 and TRBJ1-2; 8 bases agree with TRBD1. The CDR3 length is 12 residues. The V segment lost 3 bases and the J segment 7 bases; nucleotides outside the gene matches: 1. The V gene's germline CDR1 is KGHSH and CDR2 LQKENI. The CDR3 nucleotides are TGTGCCAGCTCACCGGACAGGGCTGGCTACACCTTC. Protein: CASSPDRAGYTF.

V gene TRBV5-1 combines with J gene TRBJ2-1; 14 bases match TRBD2. In germline, CDR1 is SGHRS, CDR2 YFSETQ. The CDR3 contains 17 residues. Losses at the gene ends were 4 bases for V and 0 bases for J; bases not matched to a gene: 3. CDR3 sequence reads: CASSRGLAGGSYNEQFF. DNA for the CDR3: TGCGCCAGCAGCAGAGGACTAGCGGGAGGCTCCTACAATGAGCAGTTCTTC.

CDR3: CAWSVGAGELFF. CDR3 in DNA: TGTGCCTGGAGTGTAGGGGCCGGGGAGCTGTTTTTT. This chain connects TRBV30 to TRBJ2-2; a weak D match, TRBD1 (5 bases). Trimming pared 0 bases from V and 6 bases from J, leaving 5 bases between. In germline, CDR1 is GTSNPN, CDR2 SVGIG (reference sequence). This CDR3 region has 12 residues.

The V call is TRBV14, the J call TRBJ2-2, with a possible D match to TRBD2 (6 bases). V was trimmed by 3 bases and J by 6 bases, leaving 11 bases between them. The germline gives CDR1 SGHDN, CDR2 FVKESK. This CDR3 has 14 residues. The CDR3 here is CASSHRGGAGELFF. CDR3 nucleotides: TGTGCCAGCAGCCACCGGGGCGGGGCCGGGGAGCTGTTTTTT.

The rearrangement uses TRBV6-5 and TRBJ2-2; 9 bases match TRBD1. After removal of 10 bases from V and 6 bases from J, the junction contained 9 bases not matched to a gene. The CDR3 is made up of 14 amino acids. Germline CDR1 is MNHEY and CDR2 is SVGAGI. The CDR3 here is CATRQQGASGELFF. CDR3 bases: TGTGCCACCCGACAACAGGGGGCTTCCGGGGAGCTGTTTTTT.

The chain recombines TRBV27 with TRBJ2-1; 8 bases fit TRBD2. Germline trimming cut 3 bases from V and 1 base from J; bases unmatched to any gene: 5. This CDR3 is 16 amino acids long. Germline lookup yields CDR1 MNHEY and CDR2 SMNVEV (reference sequence). As DNA, the CDR3 is TGTGCCAGCAGTTTGTTCTCGGGGGGGTCCTACAATGAGCAGTTCTTC. Translated, it gives CASSLFSGGSYNEQFF.

J is TRBJ2-5 and V is TRBV7-2, with 9 bases aligning to TRBD1. The trim removed 4 bases at V and 6 bases at J, leaving 9 bases unmatched. This CDR3 spans 15 amino acids. The V gene's germline CDR1 is SGHTA and CDR2 FQGNSA. DNA of the CDR3: TGTGCCAGCAGCTCCGCCGGGACAGGGATGAAGACCCAGTACTTC. Amino acid sequence: CASSSAGTGMKTQYF.

This rearrangement joins TRBV28 to TRBJ1-2, with 7 nucleotides matching TRBD1. Per germline, CDR1 MDHEN and CDR2 SYDVKM. The CDR3 length is 14 residues. Trimming removed 7 bases from V and 3 bases from J; junction bases left unmatched: 8. In nucleotides, the CDR3 is TGTGCCAGCACCCAACGACAGGGACACTATGGCTACACCTTC. It yields the protein CASTQRQGHYGYTF.

This chain links TRBV20-1 with TRBJ1-2, with D maybe TRBD1 (5 bases). Trimming pared 3 bases from V and 9 bases from J, leaving 14 bases between. The germline V gene encodes CDR1 DFQATT and CDR2 SNEGSKA (reference sequence). The CDR3 consists of 12 residues. This CDR3 is CSASGGVRSYTF. The CDR3 DNA reads TGCAGTGCTAGTGGGGGGGTGAGGAGCTACACCTTC.

V is TRBV14 and J is TRBJ2-2; unclear D gene. Per the germline V gene, CDR1 is SGHDN and CDR2 is FVKESK. There are 12 residues in the CDR3. V lost 4 bases to trimming and J lost 6 bases, with 6 bases between them. The CDR3 is CASSPLPGELFF. CDR3 nucleotides: TGTGCCAGCAGCCCCCTTCCCGGGGAGCTGTTTTTT.

The rearrangement uses TRBV24-1 and TRBJ2-5; D remains unclear. V was shortened by 6 bases and J by 5 bases, with 9 bases between the two germline ends. This CDR3 spans 12 amino acids. Germline V gives CDR1 KGHDR, CDR2 SFDVKD. CDR3 nucleotide sequence: TGTGCCACCAGTAAATTCGGGGAGACCCAGTACTTC. It yields the protein CATSKFGETQYF.

J is TRBJ2-1 and V is TRBV5-1, with TRBD2 matching over 7 bases. The CDR3 consists of 15 residues. Germline CDR1 SGHRS, CDR2 YFSETQ. Trimming took 4 bases from V and 6 from J; bases not matched to a gene: 10. CDR3 bases: TGCGCCAGCAGCACACGGACTAGTGGTTCCAATGAGCAGTTCTTC. Protein: CASSTRTSGSNEQFF.

The chain combines TRBV6-2 or TRBV6-3 with TRBJ1-2; D gene uncertain. This CDR3 has 15 residues. Germline V gene sequence: CDR1 MNHEY, CDR2 SVGEGT. V gave up 2 bases and J gave up 2 bases, with 12 bases separating them. The CDR3 DNA reads as TGTGCCAGCAGTTACCATTATGGCACCAACTATGGCTACACCTTC. Encoded protein: CASSYHYGTNYGYTF.

This chain connects TRBV10-1 to TRBJ1-2, with D possibly TRBD1 on 6 matching bases. Germline V gene data show CDR1 as WNHNN and CDR2 as SYGVQD (reference sequence). V was cut by 4 bases and J by 10 bases, with 10 bases left in between. The CDR3 contains 11 residues. The CDR3 sequence: CASSGQGPYTF. The CDR3 DNA follows: TGCGCCAGCAGTGGGCAGGGGCCCTACACCTTC.

The chain combines TRBV23-1 with TRBJ2-7; 12 bases are a match to TRBD2. TRBV23-1 is assigned to the ORF class and has an uncertain function. This CDR3 is built from 17 residues. Germline trimming cut 2 bases from V and 0 bases from J; bases unmatched to any gene: 5. The CDR3 region has the DNA TGCGCCAGCAGTCAACCAACTAGCGGGAGGACCTCCTACGAGCAGTACGTC. Protein sequence: CASSQPTSGRTSYEQYV.

This chain links TRBV3-1 (or the pseudogene TRBV3-2) with TRBJ1-2; D ambiguous. The CDR3 has 13 amino acids. The V and J ends lost 5 bases and 4 bases respectively, with 11 bases between them. CDR1 and CDR2 (germline): LGHDT, YNNKEL (reference sequence). CDR3 sequence (DNA): TGTGCCAGCAGCGACTTAGAGGGCTATGGCTACACCTTC. Its translation: CASSDLEGYGYTF.

This chain connects TRBV28 to TRBJ1-4; 8 bases fit TRBD1. This CDR3 spans 14 amino acids. V trimming: 5 bases; J trimming: 8 bases; junction bases outside the gene matches: 7. The germline gives CDR1 MDHEN, CDR2 SYDVKM. The DNA for the CDR3 is TGTGCCAGCAGTAAGGGACAGGCAAGGGAAAAACTGTTTTTT. Protein: CASSKGQAREKLFF. The full variable domain, with the rest looked up from reference TRBV28 and TRBJ1-4, is DVKVTQSSRYLVKRTGEKVFLECVQDMDHENMFWYRQDPGLGLRLIYFSYDVKMKEKGDIPEGYSVSREKKERFSLILESASTNQTSMYLCASSKGQAREKLFFGSGTQLSVL.

The chain recombines TRBV2 with TRBJ2-7, with 10 bases aligning to TRBD2. J was trimmed by 2 bases and V by 6 bases; bases with no gene match: 4. The CDR3 totals 14 residues. Looked up from germline, CDR1 is SNHLY and CDR2 is FYNNEI. CDR3 in DNA: TGTGCCAGCAGCCCAGCGGGAGGGACCTACGAGCAGTACTTC. This translates into CASSPAGGTYEQYF.

The chain carries TRBV24-1 and TRBJ2-3; 10 nucleotides match TRBD2. The CDR3 runs 14 residues. From germline, CDR1 is KGHDR and CDR2 SFDVKD. Unmatched junction bases numbered 4, after V lost 10 bases and J lost 1 base. The CDR3 spells CATAGTSGTDTQYF. CDR3 bases: TGTGCCACAGCCGGGACTAGCGGCACAGATACGCAGTATTTT.

V and J are TRBV3-1 (or the pseudogene TRBV3-2) and TRBJ2-5; 10 bases line up with TRBD2. The CDR3 is 15 amino acids. Trimming cost V 4 bases and J 4 bases; bases outside gene matches: 6. Germline assignment: CDR1 LGHDT and CDR2 YNNKEL (reference sequence). CDR3 nucleotides: TGTGCCAGCAGCCCCGAGCCTAGCGGGGGAGAGACCCAGTACTTC. It encodes CASSPEPSGGETQYF.